The rows below give T cell receptor beta chains drawn from one sample of a study of follicular helper T cells after annual influenza vaccination. Profiling relied on immunoSEQ multiplex PCR, and the TCRdb table lists in-frame clones only, not all of them. The table lists some 10,000 clones, roughly 85% of them singletons. The specimen was CXCR5- memory CD4+ T cells sorted from blood, collected 7 days after influenza vaccination. All receptors derive from an adult who received the influenza vaccine. Each CDR3 is given without its conserved first and last residue.

j_call v_call cdr3_aa
TRBJ1-3 TRBV7-9 ASSLKGNWAVSGNTIY
TRBJ2-7 TRBV6-5 ASSYSMAYEQY
TRBJ2-1 TRBV27 ASSPSTGGPSYNEQF
TRBJ2-5 TRBV4-2 ASSQVVRAGGTQETQY
TRBJ2-7 TRBV6-5 ASSYRTGTGEQY
TRBJ1-1 TRBV29-1 SVSGGQLEAF
TRBJ2-7 TRBV7-9 ASSSRNPYEQY
TRBJ2-5 TRBV21-1 ASKVYRQQETQY
TRBJ1-2 TRBV7-8 ASSLARGSVSGYT
TRBJ1-2 TRBV18 ASSPFFESEGYGYT
TRBJ1-2 TRBV2 ASSQQGAGGYT
TRBJ1-2 TRBV6-7 ASSYPGQGRGYT
TRBJ2-7 TRBV29-1 SVLAVSSYEQY
TRBJ1-5 TRBV19 ASSIRGRLGQPQH
TRBJ2-5 TRBV2 ASRGSKRRQETQY
TRBJ2-3 TRBV10-3 AISDPVKTDTQY
TRBJ1-1 TRBV18 ASSEMIGSEVPTEAF
TRBJ2-7 TRBV4-3 ASSQDPLNDEQY
TRBJ2-1 TRBV27 ASSSVLLHNEQF
TRBJ1-4 TRBV15 ATSRDRRGAREKLF
TRBJ1-2 TRBV6-1 ASSERRDSYGYT
TRBJ1-3 TRBV11-3 ASSPWGRSGNTIY
TRBJ2-7 TRBV7-9 ASSRTGTYEQY
TRBJ2-1 TRBV5-4 ASSLALAGYYNEQF
TRBJ2-7 TRBV18 ASSPGTDYEQY
TRBJ2-1 TRBV7-9 ASSLGLVHNEQF
TRBJ2-7 TRBV18 ASSPDGGPYEQY
TRBJ1-1 TRBV21-1 ASSGPGLQVAF
TRBJ1-1 TRBV7-2 ASSSRQGRWTEAF
TRBJ1-2 TRBV19 ASMRANYGYT
TRBJ1-2 TRBV6-5 ASSQTGPLEGYT
TRBJ1-2 TRBV5-8 ASSLPGAYGYT
TRBJ2-7 TRBV15 ATSRDQGTGAYEQY
TRBJ2-7 TRBV5-1 ASSLDDLSNSYEQY
TRBJ2-7 TRBV5-1 ASSLEQDRFPYEQY
TRBJ2-5 TRBV6-1 ASSPLARETQY
TRBJ2-7 TRBV4-1 ASSQEGKTRVKVYEQY
TRBJ2-7 TRBV7-9 ASSLGGGQDSYEQY
TRBJ1-2 TRBV11-2 ASSLVRGSDGYT
TRBJ2-7 TRBV2 ASRSPGGEQY
TRBJ2-7 TRBV5-4 ASSLRPQNSYEQY